This T cell receptor (beta chain) was recovered during a study of identical twins. This clonotype turned up a few times. A universal primer site came from template switching; cDNA carried unique molecular identifiers. TCRdb used MiXCR to reprocess the 5' RACE reads, holding one entry per CDR3 protein. The sample lists hundreds of thousands of distinct CDR3 sequences; roughly 20% were seen once. This CDR3 is 13 amino acids long. Germline V gene sequence: CDR1 SGHTA, CDR2 FQGTGA. V lost 1 base and J 5 bases, leaving 9 bases between the germline ends. This sample also appeared in a second study, on T cells expressing NK-cell markers. That investigation notes: Sorted T-cell subsets CD3+CD56+NKG2C+, CD3+CD56+NKG2C- and CD3+CD56-NKG2C+ were TCR beta-sequenced. HCMV seropositivity marked most of the eight sequenced donors; one was seronegative. The leading position in the CD3+CD56-NKG2C+ fraction of a handful of donors also went to these clonotypes.

Sequenced material: PBMCs. This TCR was recovered from a woman younger than 30 in good health. The J gene is TRBJ2-7, the V gene TRBV7-3; D is perhaps TRBD1 (6 bases). The CDR3 region is CASSLIHRDEQYF. CDR3 DNA sequence: TGTGCCAGCAGCTTAATTCACAGGGACGAGCAGTACTTC.